These 21 T cell receptor beta chains share one sample of origin, sequenced in a study of T cell repertoires in cytomegalovirus infection. Their antigens remain unidentified. TCRdb reprocessed the reads with MiXCR, giving one entry per CDR3 protein. The profile shows around 430,000 distinct CDR3 sequences, approximately 46% of them singletons. Sequenced material: cultured PBMCs, taken from culture after CMV antigen stimulation. These receptors all come from a human donor in good health (CMV status not recorded). Some clones in this sample may be carry-over from other donors' samples.

This clonotype was detected a few times. The chain couples TRBV2 to TRBJ2-5; unclear D gene. Germline loops: CDR1 SNHLY, CDR2 FYNNEI. The CDR3 is made up of 12 amino acids. The V gene lost 3 bases and the J gene lost 4 bases, with 6 bases spanning the gap. CDR3 bases: TGTGCCAGCAGTGATACTGCAGAGACCCAGTACTTC. Protein product: CASSDTAETQYF.

CDR3 sequence: CASSFQGAGYGYTF. CDR3 bases: TGTGCCAGCAGTTTCCAGGGGGCTGGCTATGGCTACACCTTC. The chain combines TRBV12-3 or TRBV12-4 with TRBJ1-2, with 8 bases that match TRBD1. The CDR3 is made up of 14 amino acids. The V segment lost 3 bases and the J segment 4 bases; nucleotides outside the gene matches: 4.

The chain is built from TRBV20-1 and TRBJ1-5; 7 bases fit TRBD1. The ends lost 0 bases at V and 3 bases at J; junction bases unmatched: 11. The CDR3 totals 17 residues. Germline V gene sequence: CDR1 DFQATT, CDR2 SNEGSKA (reference sequence). The CDR3 loop reads CSARDLEGAFTNQPQHF. CDR3 sequence (DNA): TGCAGTGCTAGAGATCTCGAGGGGGCGTTTACCAATCAGCCCCAGCATTTT.

This clonotype was detected a few times. The chain is built from TRBV7-8 and TRBJ2-3; D tentatively reads TRBD1 or TRBD2 (6 bases each). V lost 1 base and J 5 bases, leaving 22 bases between the germline ends. This CDR3 has 18 amino acids. CDR1 and CDR2 (germline): SGHVS, FQNEAQ. The CDR3 region has the DNA TGTGCCAGCAGCTTAGTAGGTTTCGGGGGCCGATCGGGAGATACGCAGTATTTT. Protein: CASSLVGFGGRSGDTQYF.

The table lists this clonotype with a few counts. The CDR3, as DNA: TGTGCCAGCAGTTTACTTCTAGGGCAGTTCTTC. It encodes CASSLLLGQFF. This sequence joins TRBV12-3 or TRBV12-4 and TRBJ2-1; D is undetermined. The germline V and J ends were trimmed by 2 bases and 12 bases, with 8 bases remaining between them. The CDR3 runs 11 residues.

This chain connects TRBV7-2 to TRBJ2-3; D might be TRBD1 or TRBD2, each matching 6 bases. The CDR3 covers 15 residues. From germline, CDR1 is SGHTA and CDR2 FQGNSA. V lost 7 bases to trimming and J lost 0 bases, with 14 bases between them. The CDR3 here is CASNIRGQSTDTQYF. The DNA for the CDR3 is TGTGCCAGCAACATCCGGGGGCAAAGCACAGATACGCAGTATTTT.

The V call is TRBV12-3 or TRBV12-4, the J call TRBJ1-1, with D possibly matching TRBD1 (5 bases). The CDR3 sequence is 15 residues long. V was trimmed by 4 bases and J by 1 base, leaving 13 bases between them. The CDR3 nucleotides are TGTGCCAGCAGTTCCCGGGACCACCCGAACACTGAAGCTTTCTTT. Protein: CASSSRDHPNTEAFF.

This chain connects TRBV7-9 to TRBJ2-5; 8 nucleotides line up with TRBD2. V lost 5 bases to trimming and J lost 0 bases; unmatched junction nucleotides: 8. This CDR3 spans 16 amino acids. Germline CDR1 reads SEHNR; CDR2 reads FQNEAQ (reference sequence). The CDR3 region is CASSPLGTRDQETQYF. CDR3 sequence (DNA): TGTGCCAGCAGCCCGCTCGGGACTAGGGACCAAGAGACCCAGTACTTC.

This clonotype was seen only a few times. V and J are TRBV30 and TRBJ2-6, with D perhaps matching TRBD1 or TRBD2 (5 bases each). Germline V lookup: CDR1 GTSNPN, CDR2 SVGIG (reference sequence). The V gene lost 2 bases and the J gene lost 0 bases, with 14 bases spanning the gap. The CDR3 runs to 17 residues. CDR3 coding DNA: TGTGCCTGGAGTCCCCGGTGGGACCCCTCTGGGGCCAACGTCCTGACTTTC. Translated: CAWSPRWDPSGANVLTF.

This sequence joins TRBV6-6 and TRBJ1-5; TRBD1 is a possible D gene (6 bases). The V end was cut by 10 bases, the J end by 5 bases, with 18 bases between. From germline, CDR1 is MNHNY and CDR2 SVGAGI (reference sequence). The CDR3 has 14 amino acids. CDR3 coding DNA: TGTGCCACCGTCGTTGGGGCAGGGGATCAGCCCCAGCATTTT. Its translation is CATVVGAGDQPQHF.

V gene TRBV11-3 combines with J gene TRBJ2-2; 7 bases are a match to TRBD2. Per germline, CDR1 SGHNT and CDR2 YENEEA. The CDR3 covers 15 residues. V lost 6 bases, J lost 6 bases, and 10 bases stayed unmatched. CDR3 in amino acids: CASRRRQRESGELFF. DNA for the CDR3: TGTGCCAGCAGACGAAGGCAGCGGGAATCCGGGGAGCTGTTTTTT. The full variable domain, with the rest looked up from reference TRBV11-3 and TRBJ2-2, is EAGVVQSPRYKIIEKKQPVAFWCNPISGHNTLYWYLQNLGQGPELLIRYENEEAVDDSQLPKDRFSAERLKGVDSTLKIQPAELGDSAVYLCASRRRQRESGELFFGEGSRLTVL.

The V call is TRBV27, the J call TRBJ1-5; TRBD1 matches 8 bases. The V segment lost 5 bases and the J segment 7 bases; nucleotides outside the gene matches: 4. The CDR3 spans 13 residues. Germline V lookup: CDR1 MNHEY, CDR2 SMNVEV (reference sequence). The CDR3 DNA sequence: TGTGCCAGCAGTGGACAGGGACGCCAGCCCCAGCATTTT. Translated, it gives CASSGQGRQPQHF.

The V gene is TRBV7-2, the J gene TRBJ2-5; 7 bases agree with TRBD1. V was clipped by 4 bases and J by 0 bases; unmatched bases: 8. This CDR3 spans 16 amino acids. Germline V gives CDR1 SGHTA, CDR2 FQGNSA. The CDR3 here is CASSSISGQDQETQYF. CDR3 DNA: TGTGCCAGCAGCTCGATCTCAGGACAGGACCAAGAGACCCAGTACTTC.

This clonotype came up a few times. The chain links TRBV4-1 to TRBJ2-1; no reliable D call. V was cut by 1 base and J by 10 bases, with 14 bases left in between. The germline CDR1 and CDR2 sequences are MGHRA and YSYEKL. The CDR3 covers 14 residues. CDR3 in DNA: TGCGCCAGCAGCCAAGGACCCCGGGTTTGGGAGCAGTTCTTC. Translated, it gives CASSQGPRVWEQFF.

V is TRBV10-3 and J is TRBJ2-1; D uncertain. V gave up 3 bases and J gave up 2 bases, with 14 bases separating them. Germline CDR1 is ENHRY and CDR2 is SYGVKD. The CDR3 is 16 residues long. This CDR3 reads CAISDPTDSPYNEQFF. DNA of the CDR3: TGTGCCATCAGTGATCCCACTGACTCCCCCTACAATGAGCAGTTCTTC.

The CDR3 region has the DNA TGTGCCAGCTCACCGGGGGTCACTGAAGCTTTCTTT. This encodes CASSPGVTEAFF. The gene calls are TRBV18 and TRBJ1-1, with TRBD1 as a possible D gene (5 bases). The CDR3 extends over 12 amino acids. Germline-derived CDR1 and CDR2 are KGHSH and LQKENI. Trimming left V 3 bases short and J 4 bases short, with 6 bases between.

This clonotype came up a few times. The chain uses TRBV4-3 and TRBJ2-5; possible D gene TRBD2, 6 bases. The CDR3 loop spans 13 amino acids. V was trimmed by 1 base and J by 9 bases, leaving 12 bases between them. The germline V gene encodes CDR1 LGHNA and CDR2 YSLEER. The CDR3: CASSQASASPQYF. CDR3 in DNA: TGCGCCAGCAGCCAAGCTAGCGCTAGCCCCCAGTACTTC.

The table lists this clonotype with a few counts. The chain recombines TRBV6-1 with TRBJ2-3; D call uncertain. Germline CDR1 MNHNS, CDR2 SASEGT. This CDR3 is built from 17 residues. Trimming removed 7 bases at V and 2 bases at J, with 22 bases between. Here the CDR3 reads CASKKRLDPYTTDTQYF. The DNA of the CDR3 is TGTGCCAGCAAGAAGAGGTTGGACCCATATACCACAGATACGCAGTATTTT.

The V gene is TRBV5-6, the J gene TRBJ1-2, with D unclear. The CDR3 has 12 residues. Trimming pared 3 bases from V and 7 bases from J, leaving 10 bases between. The V gene's germline CDR1 is SGHDT and CDR2 YYEEEE. This CDR3 is CASSSVDLGYTF. The DNA for the CDR3 is TGTGCCAGCAGCTCCGTGGACCTTGGCTACACCTTC.

This clonotype was seen a handful of times. The chain links TRBV7-2 to TRBJ2-1; D gene unclear. V lost 2 bases, J lost 6 bases, and 8 bases lay in between. CDR3 size: 13 residues. CDR1 is SGHTA, CDR2 FQGNSA, per germline. CDR3 DNA: TGTGCCAGCAGCTTAAGCCCCGCCAATGAGCAGTTCTTC. It specifies CASSLSPANEQFF. Complete variable domain (other parts from reference TRBV7-2 and TRBJ2-1): GAGVSQSPSNKVTEKGKDVELRCDPISGHTALYWYRQSLGQGLEFLIYFQGNSAPDKSGLPSDRFSAERTGGSVSTLTIQRTQQEDSAVYLCASSLSPANEQFFGPGTRLTVL.

This clonotype was observed a few times. The chain has TRBV7-2 and TRBJ1-6; 7 bases agree with TRBD1. The CDR3 consists of 15 residues. V lost 5 bases and J lost 1; bases outside the gene matches: 2. Germline V lookup: CDR1 SGHTA, CDR2 FQGNSA. CDR3 sequence: CASSEGQSYNSPLHF. Here the CDR3 DNA reads TGTGCCAGCAGCGAGGGACAGTCCTATAATTCACCCCTCCACTTT.